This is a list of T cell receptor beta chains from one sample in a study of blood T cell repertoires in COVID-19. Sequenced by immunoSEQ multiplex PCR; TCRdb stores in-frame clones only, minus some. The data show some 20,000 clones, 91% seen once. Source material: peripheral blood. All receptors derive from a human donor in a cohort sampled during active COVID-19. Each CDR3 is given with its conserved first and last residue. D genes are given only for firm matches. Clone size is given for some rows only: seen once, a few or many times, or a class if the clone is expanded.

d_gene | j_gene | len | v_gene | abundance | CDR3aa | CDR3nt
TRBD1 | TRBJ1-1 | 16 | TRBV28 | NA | CASSTRTGNMNTEAFF | TGTGCCAGCAGTACTCGGACAGGGAACATGAACACTGAAGCTTTCTTT
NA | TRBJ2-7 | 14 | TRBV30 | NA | CAWKNRAGSYEQYF | TGTGCCTGGAAAAACAGGGCGGGTTCCTACGAGCAGTACTTC
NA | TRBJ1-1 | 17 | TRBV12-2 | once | CASRSKEEVLMNTEAFF | TGTGCAAGTCGCTCCAAAGAGGAGGTGCTCATGAACACTGAAGCTTTCTTT
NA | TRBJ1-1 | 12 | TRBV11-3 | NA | CASRLGASEAFF | TGTGCCAGCAGGTTAGGGGCGAGTGAAGCTTTCTTT
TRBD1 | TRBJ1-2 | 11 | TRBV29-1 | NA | CSADRGWGYTF | TGCAGCGCAGACAGGGGTTGGGGCTACACCTTC
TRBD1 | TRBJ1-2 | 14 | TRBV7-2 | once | CASSFTGVNYGYTF | TGTGCCAGCAGCTTTACAGGGGTTAACTATGGCTACACCTTC
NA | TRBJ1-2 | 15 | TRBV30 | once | CAWSVPWQGSHGYTF | TGTGCCTGGAGTGTCCCCTGGCAGGGATCTCATGGCTACACTTTC
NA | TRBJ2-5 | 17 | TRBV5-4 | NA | CASSLGGRGGAIQTQYF | TGTGCCAGCAGCTTGGGTGGAAGGGGGGGGGCCATACAGACCCAGTACTTC
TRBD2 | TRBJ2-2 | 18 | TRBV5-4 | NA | CASSLPSGGAPNTGELFF | TGTGCCAGCAGCTTGCCCAGCGGGGGGGCCCCGAACACCGGGGAGCTGTTTTTT
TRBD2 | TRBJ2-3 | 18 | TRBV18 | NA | CASSPEPSGGSGTDTQYF | TGTGCCAGCTCACCCGAACCTAGCGGGGGGTCGGGCACAGATACGCAGTATTTT
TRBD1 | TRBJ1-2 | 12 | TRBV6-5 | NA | CASNTGGYGYTF | TGTGCCAGCAACACAGGGGGGTATGGCTACACCTTC
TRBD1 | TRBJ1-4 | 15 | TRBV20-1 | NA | CSASTTGGSNEKLFF | TGCAGTGCTAGTACAACAGGGGGCTCTAATGAAAAACTGTTTTTT
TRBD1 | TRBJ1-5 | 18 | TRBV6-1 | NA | CASSEKGRDRVLGQPQHF | TGTGCCAGCAGTGAAAAAGGCCGGGACAGGGTCTTGGGACAGCCCCAGCATTTT
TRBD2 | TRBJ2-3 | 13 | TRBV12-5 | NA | CASGLSPGLAQYF | TGTGCTAGTGGTTTATCTCCGGGACTAGCGCAGTATTTT
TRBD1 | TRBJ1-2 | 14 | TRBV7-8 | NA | CASSLRDRDFGYTF | TGTGCCAGCAGCTTACGGGACAGAGACTTTGGCTACACCTTC
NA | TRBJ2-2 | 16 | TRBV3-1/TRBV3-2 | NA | CASSQGVAANTGELFF | TGTGCCAGCAGCCAAGGAGTAGCAGCGAACACCGGGGAGCTGTTTTTT
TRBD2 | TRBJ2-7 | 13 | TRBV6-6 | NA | CASRTSGGNEQYF | TGTGCCAGCAGAACTAGCGGGGGGAACGAGCAGTACTTC
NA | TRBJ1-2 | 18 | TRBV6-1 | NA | CASSEAGWGQTLPTGYTF | TGTGCCAGCAGTGAAGCTGGGTGGGGGCAGACCTTACCCACGGGCTACACCTTC
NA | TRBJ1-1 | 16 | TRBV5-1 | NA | CASSHKALTENTEAFF | TGCGCCAGCAGCCATAAAGCACTGACAGAAAACACTGAAGCTTTCTTT
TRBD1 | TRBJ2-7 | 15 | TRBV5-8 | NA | CASSSITGTGDEQYF | TGTGCCAGCAGCTCCATTACCGGGACAGGGGACGAGCAGTACTTC
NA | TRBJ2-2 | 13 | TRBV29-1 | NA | CSVEPSVPGELFF | TGCAGCGTTGAGCCTAGCGTCCCCGGGGAGCTGTTTTTT
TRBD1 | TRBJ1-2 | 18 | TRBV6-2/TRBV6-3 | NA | CASSYSKAQGNPNYGYTF | TGTGCCAGCAGTTACTCGAAAGCACAGGGGAACCCGAACTATGGCTACACCTTC
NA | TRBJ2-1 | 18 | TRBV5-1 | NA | CASSLEPQGNLQGDEQFF | TGCGCCAGCAGCTTGGAGCCCCAGGGGAATTTACAAGGCGATGAGCAGTTCTTC
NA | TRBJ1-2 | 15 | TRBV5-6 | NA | CASSAQNLWTVGYTF | TGTGCCAGCAGCGCTCAGAATTTATGGACAGTTGGCTACACCTTC
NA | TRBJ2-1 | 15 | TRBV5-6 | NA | CASSQGLLTYNEQFF | TGTGCCAGCAGTCAGGGACTTCTCACCTACAATGAGCAGTTCTTC
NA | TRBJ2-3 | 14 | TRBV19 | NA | CASTTRSSPDTQYF | TGTGCCAGTACCACCCGAAGTAGCCCAGATACGCAGTATTTT
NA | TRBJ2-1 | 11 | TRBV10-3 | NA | CASQGYDEQFF | TGTGCCAGCCAGGGTTACGATGAGCAGTTCTTC
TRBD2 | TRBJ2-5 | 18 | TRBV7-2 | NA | CASSPTTSGGAFRETQYF | TGTGCCAGCAGCCCTACGACTAGCGGGGGGGCCTTTAGAGAGACCCAGTACTTC
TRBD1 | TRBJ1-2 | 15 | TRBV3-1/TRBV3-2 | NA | CASSHSGQGSYGYTF | TGTGCCAGCAGCCATTCCGGACAGGGGTCATATGGCTACACCTTC
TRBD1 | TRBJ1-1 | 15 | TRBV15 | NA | CATSSRGGGYTEAFF | TGTGCCACCAGCAGTCGAGGAGGGGGCTACACTGAAGCTTTCTTT
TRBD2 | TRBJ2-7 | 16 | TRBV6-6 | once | CASSKPGTSGAYEQYF | TGTGCCAGCAGTAAGCCCGGGACTAGCGGGGCCTACGAGCAGTACTTC
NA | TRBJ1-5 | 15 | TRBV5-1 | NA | CASSLVPGHGQPQHF | TGCGCCAGCAGCTTGGTCCCGGGACACGGCCAGCCCCAGCATTTT
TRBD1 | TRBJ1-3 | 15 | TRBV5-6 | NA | CASSYRGTSGNTIYF | TGTGCCAGCAGCTACAGGGGTACCTCTGGAAACACCATATATTTT
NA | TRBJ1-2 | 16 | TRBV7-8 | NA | CASSLFSTHRDYGYTF | TGTGCCAGCAGCTTATTTTCCACGCACAGGGACTATGGCTACACCTTC
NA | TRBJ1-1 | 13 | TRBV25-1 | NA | CASSVAGNTEAFF | TGTGCCAGCAGTGTGGCAGGGAACACTGAAGCTTTCTTT
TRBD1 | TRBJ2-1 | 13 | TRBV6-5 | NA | CASSQQGANEQFF | TGTGCCAGCAGTCAACAGGGGGCAAATGAGCAGTTCTTC
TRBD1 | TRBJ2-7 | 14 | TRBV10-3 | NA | CATQLGDSFYEQYF | TGTGCCACCCAGCTCGGGGACAGCTTCTACGAGCAGTACTTC
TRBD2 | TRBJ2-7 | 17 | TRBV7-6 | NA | CASSPQGGLAGAYEQYF | TGTGCCAGCAGCCCCCAGGGGGGCCTAGCGGGAGCCTACGAGCAGTACTTC
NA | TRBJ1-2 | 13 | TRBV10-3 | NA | CAISETTNYGYTF | TGTGCCATCAGTGAGACAACTAACTATGGCTACACCTTC
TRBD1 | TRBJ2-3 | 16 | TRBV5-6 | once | CASSLDATGGTDTQYF | TGTGCCAGCAGCTTGGACGCGACAGGGGGCACAGATACGCAGTATTTT
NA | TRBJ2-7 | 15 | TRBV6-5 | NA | CASRTGLFNRYEQYF | TGTGCCAGCAGGACGGGACTTTTTAATAGATACGAGCAGTACTTC
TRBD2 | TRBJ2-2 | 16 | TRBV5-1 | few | CASSALAGGNTGELFF | TGCGCCAGCAGCGCACTAGCGGGGGGGAACACCGGGGAGCTGTTTTTT
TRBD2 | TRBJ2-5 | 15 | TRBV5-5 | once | CASSLSGGLWETQYF | TGTGCCAGCAGCCTTAGCGGGGGGCTTTGGGAGACCCAGTACTTC
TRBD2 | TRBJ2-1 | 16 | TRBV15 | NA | CATSRDLAGGHNEQFF | TGTGCCACCAGCAGAGATCTGGCGGGGGGTCACAATGAGCAGTTCTTC
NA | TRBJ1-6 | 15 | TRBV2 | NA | CASSEVGGGNSPLHF | TGTGCCAGCAGTGAAGTGGGAGGGGGAAATTCACCCCTCCACTTT